One sample yielded the 5 T cell receptor beta chains listed below, sequenced in a study of blood T cell repertoires in COVID-19 (dated by TCRdb to 2018 to 2020). Libraries were built with the immunoSEQ multiplex PCR assay. The immuneACCESS repertoire file appears here via TCRdb, limited to in-frame rearrangements. These files lack a portion of the clones; in checked studies, under half of the deficit traces to unresolved V genes, and the cause of the others is not known. The sample table records some 350,000 clones; about 90% of these occur just once. More than 5% of the sample is taken by the ten largest. Sequencing was performed on peripheral blood. The origin of the receptors is a woman aged 45-65 years with COVID-19, enrolled during active disease.

The V gene is TRBV4-1, the J gene TRBJ2-3, with 12 bases matching TRBD2. In germline, CDR1 is MGHRA, CDR2 YSYEKL. This CDR3 is 20 amino acids long. V gave up 2 bases and J gave up 4 bases; unmatched junction bases: 16. The CDR3 sequence: CASSQRLAGGPGTPPDTQYF. The CDR3 bases are TGCGCCAGCAGCCAAAGGCTAGCGGGAGGGCCTGGTACTCCCCCAGATACGCAGTATTTT.

The genes are TRBV30 and TRBJ1-2; possibly TRBD1 for D (5 bases). This CDR3 is 13 amino acids long. CDR1 is GTSNPN and CDR2 is SVGIG in the germline V gene (reference sequence). V dropped 5 bases and J dropped 2 bases, with 12 bases sitting between them. CDR3 region: CAWGPPGNYGYTF. In DNA form, the CDR3 reads TGTGCCTGGGGCCCCCCAGGGAACTATGGCTACACCTTC.

This chain joins TRBV15 and TRBJ2-7; D possibly corresponds to TRBD1 (6 bases). The ends were cut back, 0 bases at V and 3 bases at J, with 18 bases in the middle. Per the germline V gene, CDR1 is LNHNV and CDR2 is YYDKDF (reference sequence). CDR3 length: 17 residues. The CDR3 DNA reads as TGTGCCACCAGCAGAGACCCAAGACAGGAACCTTTCTACGAGCAGTACTTC. This codes for CATSRDPRQEPFYEQYF.

In its sample, this clone was seen once. This chain connects TRBV7-3 to TRBJ2-6, with 8 bases lining up with TRBD1. The V gene end was trimmed by 5 bases and the J gene end by 0 bases; junction bases not matched to a gene: 3. Germline lookup yields CDR1 SGHTA and CDR2 FQGTGA. The CDR3 runs to 16 residues. The CDR3 DNA reads as TGTGCCAGCAGCACCGGGACAGGCTCTGGGGCCAACGTCCTGACTTTC. Protein sequence: CASSTGTGSGANVLTF.

The chain is built from TRBV19 and TRBJ2-1; TRBD2 might be the D (5 bases). The CDR3 is 11 residues long. V lost 7 bases and J 9 bases, leaving 10 bases between the germline ends. The germline gives CDR1 LNHDA, CDR2 SQIVND (reference sequence). CDR3 residues: CASNGVGEQFF. DNA of the CDR3: TGTGCCAGTAACGGGGTGGGTGAGCAGTTCTTC.